This TCR beta chain was sequenced in a study of PD-1 blockade in classical Hodgkin lymphoma. This table comes from immunoSEQ multiplex PCR, and its TCRdb copy is limited to in-frame clones, with some not included. The table lists fewer than 45,000 clones, about 70% of them singletons. Whole-study results and caveats: Complete responders showed a baseline diversity that resembled the diversity of newly diagnosed patients. Unlike CD8+ TCR diversity, which did not rise significantly by C4D1, CD4+ TCR diversity did.

The time point: cycle 4 day 1 (C4D1), after more than five weeks of nivolumab. Relapse after autologous stem cell transplantation occurred in every patient, and brentuximab vedotin exposure varied. Under best response, outcomes were complete response, partial response or progressive disease. CDR1 LNHDA and CDR2 SQIVND come from the germline V gene (reference sequence). The CDR3 has 16 amino acids. Trimming took 4 bases from V and 3 from J; bases not matched to a gene: 8. As concerns this clone: Its matching antigen is unknown.

V is TRBV19 and J is TRBJ2-2; 7 bases align to TRBD2. The clonotype comes from a human donor with classical Hodgkin lymphoma. The sample consisted of peripheral blood mononuclear cells (PBMCs), taken before the fourth cycle of nivolumab. The CDR3 DNA sequence: TGTGCCAGTAGTACCCAGCGGGGTGGTTACACCGGGGAGCTGTTTTTT. Its translation is CASSTQRGGYTGELFF. Full variable domain (missing parts from reference TRBV19 and TRBJ2-2): DGGITQSPKYLFRKEGQNVTLSCEQNLNHDAMYWYRQDPGQGLRLIYYSQIVNDFQKGDIAEGYSVSREKKESFPLTVTSAQKNPTAFYLCASSTQRGGYTGELFFGEGSRLTVL.